Presented here are 16 T cell receptor beta chains from one specimen sequenced in a study of control samples from healthy donors and cancer patients. The method was immunoSEQ multiplex PCR; TCRdb's version includes in-frame clones alone and lacks a portion of them. In the table there are about 130,000 clones, 75% to 95% of which are singletons. Source material: blood. The origin of the receptors is a man aged 40-49 years in good health.

This chain connects TRBV7-9 to TRBJ2-7; D gene uncertain. Trimming shortened V by 6 bases and J by 4 bases, and 13 bases separated the two germline ends. Germline CDR1 reads SEHNR; CDR2 reads FQNEAQ (reference sequence). The CDR3 contains 13 residues. CDR3 residues: CASRARSEYEQYF. In nucleotides, the CDR3 is TGTGCCAGCAGGGCACGGTCGGAATACGAGCAGTACTTC.

The chain couples TRBV2 to TRBJ1-1, with 8 positions matching TRBD1. This CDR3 region has 13 residues. The junction had 3 bases not matched to a gene; V was cut back by 4 bases and J by 5 bases. Germline CDR1 and CDR2: SNHLY and FYNNEI. The CDR3 bases are TGTGCCAGCAGTGGGCAGGGGGCGACTGAAGCTTTCTTT. Its translation is CASSGQGATEAFF.

CDR3 region: CASSADRGETQYF. The CDR3 region has the DNA TGTGCCAGCAGCGCGGACAGGGGAGAGACCCAGTACTTC. The gene calls are TRBV5-4 and TRBJ2-5; 9 bases are a match to TRBD1. The CDR3 has 13 amino acids. Trimming removed 4 bases from V and 4 bases from J; junction bases left unmatched: 2. Looked up from germline, CDR1 is SGHNT and CDR2 is YYREEE (reference sequence). Using reference TRBV5-4 and TRBJ2-5 for the parts outside the CDR3, the full variable domain is ETGVTQSPTHLIKTRGQQVTLRCSSQSGHNTVSWYQQALGQGPQFIFQYYREEENGRGNFPPRFSGLQFPNYSSELNVNALELDDSALYLCASSADRGETQYFGPGTRLLVL.

Only one count was recorded for this clone. The J gene is TRBJ2-7, the V gene TRBV3-1 (or the pseudogene TRBV3-2); D is uncertain. Trimming shortened V by 3 bases and J by 5 bases, and 11 bases separated the two germline ends. The CDR3 length is 13 residues. Germline V gives CDR1 LGHDT, CDR2 YNNKEL (reference sequence). The CDR3 coding sequence is TGTGCCAGCAGCCAGGGTGGTGGGGACGAGCAGTACTTC. Its translation is CASSQGGGDEQYF.

This clone was recorded a few times. The chain has TRBV2 and TRBJ1-2; D unresolved. CDR3 size: 14 residues. V gave up 7 bases and J gave up 3 bases, with 15 bases separating them. Germline V gene data show CDR1 as SNHLY and CDR2 as FYNNEI. CDR3 amino acids: CASTHEVGYYGYTF. Written as DNA, the CDR3 is TGTGCCAGCACCCACGAAGTGGGTTACTATGGCTACACCTTC.

The chain joins TRBV5-1 to TRBJ1-1, with D possibly TRBD1 on 6 matching bases. This CDR3 is built from 13 residues. CDR1 is SGHRS, CDR2 YFSETQ, per germline. Between the trimmed V and J ends, which lost 0 bases and 7 bases, there was a span of 10 bases. The CDR3 region is CASSLEGQFEAFF. The CDR3 DNA is TGCGCCAGCAGCTTGGAAGGACAGTTTGAAGCTTTCTTT.

The genes are TRBV7-3 and TRBJ2-7; D may be TRBD1 or TRBD2 (5 bases each). V shed 0 bases and J shed 4 bases, with 13 bases lying between them. The length of the CDR3 is 15 residues. The germline V gene encodes CDR1 SGHTA and CDR2 FQGTGA. CDR3 region: CASSLTSGASYEQYF. The CDR3 region has the DNA TGTGCCAGCAGCTTAACGTCCGGGGCTTCGTACGAGCAGTACTTC.

The chain recombines TRBV6-5 with TRBJ1-1; D is unresolved. This CDR3 is 12 amino acids long. V lost 5 bases, J lost 4 bases, and 8 bases lay in between. Germline values: CDR1 MNHEY, CDR2 SVGAGI. CDR3 amino acids: CASSLMGTEAFF. In DNA, the CDR3 is TGTGCCAGCAGTCTTATGGGCACTGAAGCTTTCTTT.

This sequence joins TRBV29-1 and TRBJ2-1; no clear D gene. V lost 8 bases, J lost 6 bases, and 14 bases lay in between. This CDR3 is 12 amino acids long. Germline CDR1 reads SQVTM; CDR2 reads ANQGSEA. This CDR3 is CSLSGGFNEQFF. DNA for the CDR3: TGCAGCTTATCCGGTGGGTTCAATGAGCAGTTCTTC.

The chain joins TRBV30 to TRBJ2-1; D is unclear. Between the trimmed V and J ends, which lost 4 bases and 12 bases, there was a span of 16 bases. The CDR3 covers 12 residues. Germline values: CDR1 GTSNPN, CDR2 SVGIG (reference sequence). The CDR3 spells CAWNLQGLGQFF. In DNA, the CDR3 is TGTGCCTGGAACCTCCAAGGTCTCGGGCAGTTCTTC.

The chain links TRBV29-1 to TRBJ2-5; TRBD2 aligns across 9 bases. The CDR3 consists of 13 residues. CDR1 and CDR2 from the germline V gene are SQVTM and ANQGSEA. Unmatched junction bases numbered 5, after V lost 6 bases and J lost 3 bases. The chain's CDR3 is CSVPAGGKETQYF. Written as DNA, the CDR3 is TGCAGCGTGCCAGCGGGGGGCAAAGAGACCCAGTACTTC.

This chain connects TRBV7-9 to TRBJ1-3; 7 bases line up with TRBD1. Germline values: CDR1 SEHNR, CDR2 FQNEAQ (reference sequence). V shed 4 bases, J shed 2 bases, and the junction held 8 bases outside the gene matches. There are 16 residues in the CDR3. The CDR3 DNA is TGTGCCAGCAGCTCGGCAGGGGGAATAACTGGAAACACCATATATTTT. This sequence encodes CASSSAGGITGNTIYF.

The chain employs TRBV27 and TRBJ1-4; no clear D gene. The CDR3 sequence is 14 residues long. V lost 5 bases and J 4 bases, leaving 11 bases between the germline ends. Germline CDR1 is MNHEY and CDR2 is SMNVEV (reference sequence). In nucleotides, the CDR3 is TGTGCCAGCAGTATCAGTATATTTAATGAAAAACTGTTTTTT. Protein product: CASSISIFNEKLFF. Based on the CDR3 plus reference TRBV27 and TRBJ1-4, the full variable domain is EAQVTQNPRYLITVTGKKLTVTCSQNMNHEYMSWYRQDPGLGLRQIYYSMNVEVTDKGDVPEGYKVSRKEKRNFPLILESPSPNQTSLYFCASSISIFNEKLFFGSGTQLSVL.

This clone was counted only a few times. The same CDR3 can be traced to other DNA sequences in this sample. The CDR3, as DNA: TGCGCCAGCAGCCCGGGGACGGTGAACACTGAAGCTTTCTTT. It encodes CASSPGTVNTEAFF. This sequence joins TRBV5-1 and TRBJ1-1; weak D call: TRBD1 (5 bases). Germline V gene lookup returns CDR1 SGHRS and CDR2 YFSETQ. Trimming removed 4 bases at V and 0 bases at J, with 10 bases between. This CDR3 is 14 amino acids long.

This clone has only one observation. The rearrangement links TRBV20-1 to TRBJ2-5; D is possibly TRBD2 (5 bases). Germline V gene sequence: CDR1 DFQATT, CDR2 SNEGSKA (reference sequence). V shed 3 bases and J shed 1 base, with 12 bases lying between them. The CDR3 is 14 residues long. The CDR3 loop reads CSASLYRGQETQYF. CDR3 bases: TGCAGTGCTAGTTTATACCGGGGCCAAGAGACCCAGTACTTC.

The gene calls are TRBV28 and TRBJ2-1; 8 bases line up with TRBD2. Per the germline V gene, CDR1 is MDHEN and CDR2 is SYDVKM. V shed 10 bases, J shed 9 bases, and the junction held 14 bases outside the gene matches. The CDR3 is made up of 14 amino acids. The CDR3 region is CATLPPGGPREQFF. CDR3 DNA: TGTGCCACCCTCCCTCCGGGGGGGCCTCGTGAGCAGTTCTTC.